These 27 T cell receptor beta chains were sequenced from one sample in a study of human T cells and chemical hapten exposure. Time point specified: pre-sensitization, week 0. As for treatment: therapeutic diphenylcyclopropenone sensitization with weekly scalp DPC. TCRdb re-derived calls from the RACE reads in MiXCR, one entry per CDR3 protein. Counted here are 250,000 to 300,000 distinct CDR3 sequences, almost 8% occurring once; the ten biggest clones make up around 1.2%. Specimen: whole blood, collected in connection with sensitization to the hapten diphenylcyclopropenone (DPC). The receptors here all came from a man aged 18 to 30 with alopecia areata. Some clones in this sample may be carry-over from other donors' samples.

This clonotype appeared a few times. The rearrangement links TRBV9 to TRBJ1-3, with 9 bases lining up with TRBD1. CDR3 length equals 16 residues. V trimming: 4 bases; J trimming: 4 bases; junction bases outside the gene matches: 9. CDR1 and CDR2 from the germline V gene are SGDLS and YYNGEE. This CDR3 reads CASSLADRGRGNTIYF. DNA of the CDR3: TGTGCCAGCAGCCTAGCTGACAGGGGGAGAGGAAACACCATATATTTT.

The gene calls are TRBV20-1 and TRBJ2-1; 7 nucleotides align to TRBD1. Germline V gene data show CDR1 as DFQATT and CDR2 as SNEGSKA (reference sequence). This CDR3 region has 15 residues. Trimming took 8 bases from V and 10 from J; bases not matched to a gene: 20. CDR3 nucleotide sequence: TGCAGTCCTTTAACCCACGGGACAGTCGTCATGGAGCAGTTCTTC. As protein: CSPLTHGTVVMEQFF.

This clonotype came up many times. The chain carries TRBV10-3 and TRBJ1-1; 8 nucleotides match TRBD1. V shed 10 bases and J 0 bases; nucleotides not matched to a gene: 7. The CDR3 runs 14 residues. Per the germline V gene, CDR1 is ENHRY and CDR2 is SYGVKD. Here the CDR3 DNA reads TGTGCCACCCGATTGACAGGGGTGAACACTGAAGCTTTCTTT. It is translated as CATRLTGVNTEAFF.

This chain connects TRBV3-1 to TRBJ1-2, with 7 bases fitting TRBD1. This CDR3 spans 15 amino acids. From germline, CDR1 is LGHDT and CDR2 YNNKEL (reference sequence). The trim removed 0 bases at V and 8 bases at J, leaving 9 bases unmatched. The DNA of the CDR3 is TGTGCCAGCAGCCAAGATTGGCAGGGGGTAGCCGGCTACACCTTC. Encoded protein: CASSQDWQGVAGYTF. Drawing the rest from reference TRBV3-1 and TRBJ1-2, the complete variable domain is DTAVSQTPKYLVTQMGNDKSIKCEQNLGHDTMYWYKQDSKKFLKIMFSYNNKELIINETVPNRFSPKSPDKAHLNLHINSLELGDSAVYFCASSQDWQGVAGYTFGSGTRLTVV.

The table lists this clonotype with many counts. This chain joins TRBV7-9 and TRBJ1-1; D gene ambiguous. CDR1 and CDR2 from the germline V gene are SEHNR and FQNEAQ (reference sequence). Trimming took off 5 bases at V and 7 bases at J, with 11 bases between the two ends. This CDR3 has 12 residues. The CDR3 reads CASSLGGGEAFF. Here the CDR3 DNA reads TGTGCCAGCAGCCTAGGAGGAGGTGAAGCTTTCTTT.

J is TRBJ1-6 and V is TRBV5-1; TRBD1 matches 7 bases. The CDR3 has 17 amino acids. Germline CDR1 is SGHRS and CDR2 is YFSETQ. After removal of 2 bases from V and 0 bases from J, the junction contained 5 bases not matched to a gene. This CDR3 reads CASSFQTGSSYNSPLHF. The CDR3 bases are TGCGCCAGCAGCTTTCAGACAGGGAGCTCCTATAATTCACCCCTCCACTTT.

This clonotype showed up just a few times. This chain links TRBV20-1 with TRBJ2-5, with 11 bases matching TRBD1. J gave up 6 bases and V 4 bases, and 10 bases lay outside the gene matches. Germline V gene data show CDR1 as DFQATT and CDR2 as SNEGSKA (reference sequence). This CDR3 has 15 residues. CDR3 residues: CSATPGTGGRKTQYF. The CDR3 DNA follows: TGCAGTGCTACTCCCGGGACAGGGGGTAGAAAGACCCAGTACTTC.

This clonotype was recorded many times. The J gene is TRBJ1-6, the V gene TRBV10-3; D gene uncertain. Germline assignment: CDR1 ENHRY and CDR2 SYGVKD. Between the trimmed V and J ends, which lost 2 bases and 4 bases, there was a span of 3 bases. The CDR3 loop spans 13 amino acids. The CDR3 here is CAISEDYNSPLHF. The CDR3 nucleotides are TGTGCCATCAGTGAGGATTATAATTCACCCCTCCACTTT.

The chain combines TRBV18 with TRBJ2-7; no definite D call. CDR3 length: 12 amino acids. V dropped 2 bases and J dropped 7 bases, with 9 bases sitting between them. Germline CDR1 is KGHSH and CDR2 is LQKENI. The CDR3 loop reads CASSPSAREQYF. CDR3 DNA sequence: TGTGCCAGCTCACCATCGGCGCGGGAGCAGTACTTC.

The CDR3 here is CASSYAARGGRGTYNEQFF. The CDR3 DNA sequence: TGTGCCAGCAGTTACGCGGCGAGGGGCGGCAGGGGAACCTACAATGAGCAGTTCTTC. J is TRBJ2-1 and V is TRBV6-2 or TRBV6-3, with D possibly matching TRBD1 (6 bases). Germline CDR1 is MNHEY and CDR2 is SVGEGT. The CDR3 is made up of 19 amino acids. Between the trimmed V and J ends, which lost 2 bases and 2 bases, there was a span of 22 bases.

The genes are TRBV7-9 and TRBJ1-6; 10 bases fit TRBD1. J was trimmed by 8 bases and V by 5 bases; bases with no gene match: 3. The CDR3 is 14 amino acids. The germline CDR1 and CDR2 sequences are SEHNR and FQNEAQ (reference sequence). CDR3: CASSGTGAHSPLHF. The DNA for the CDR3 is TGTGCCAGCAGCGGGACAGGGGCGCATTCACCCCTCCACTTT. Looking up the rest from reference TRBV7-9 and TRBJ1-6 gives the full variable domain: DTGVSQNPRHKITKRGQNVTFRCDPISEHNRLYWYRQTLGQGPEFLTYFQNEAQLEKSRLLSDRFSAERPKGSFSTLEIQRTEQGDSAMYLCASSGTGAHSPLHFGNGTRLTVT.

This clonotype has more than one count but fewer than ten. The rearrangement links TRBV5-1 to TRBJ1-5; 10 bases map to TRBD1. CDR1 is SGHRS, CDR2 YFSETQ, per germline. CDR3 length equals 15 residues. With 4 bases clipped from V and 6 bases from J, the junction kept 7 bases outside the gene matches. CDR3 loop: CASSQTGGDGQPQHF. CDR3 nucleotide sequence: TGCGCCAGCAGCCAGACAGGGGGCGACGGTCAGCCCCAGCATTTT.

This clonotype was counted between two and nine times. The chain uses TRBV13 and TRBJ1-1; D ambiguous. V was shortened by 6 bases and J by 0 bases, with 11 bases between the two germline ends. Germline CDR1 PRHDT, CDR2 FYEKMQ (reference sequence). The CDR3 runs to 14 residues. The CDR3 reads CASSPAAVNTEAFF. CDR3 DNA sequence: TGTGCCAGCAGTCCTGCAGCGGTGAACACTGAAGCTTTCTTT. The full variable domain, rest sourced from reference TRBV13 and TRBJ1-1, is AAGVIQSPRHLIKEKRETATLKCYPIPRHDTVYWYQQGPGQDPQFLISFYEKMQSDKGSIPDRFSAQQFSDYHSELNMSSLELGDSALYFCASSPAAVNTEAFFGQGTRLTVV.

This clonotype was detected ten times or more. The J gene is TRBJ2-7, the V gene TRBV28, with 8 bases matching TRBD1. Germline V gives CDR1 MDHEN, CDR2 SYDVKM. The CDR3 length is 13 residues. The J segment lost 4 bases and the V segment lost 8 bases, leaving 7 bases of the junction unmatched. The CDR3 DNA follows: TGTGCCAGCCGAACTCAGGGGGCATACGAGCAGTACTTC. This gives the protein CASRTQGAYEQYF.

The CDR3 spells CASSQTGAEQYF. DNA of the CDR3: TGTGCCAGCAGCCAGACAGGGGCCGAGCAGTACTTC. The chain is built from TRBV14 and TRBJ2-7, with 8 positions matching TRBD1. The CDR3 sequence is 12 residues long. Trimming took 3 bases from V and 6 from J; bases not matched to a gene: 1. Per the germline V gene, CDR1 is SGHDN and CDR2 is FVKESK.

V gene TRBV18 combines with J gene TRBJ2-7; D is tentatively TRBD1 or TRBD2 (5 bases each). CDR1 KGHSH and CDR2 LQKENI come from the germline V gene. The CDR3 loop spans 12 amino acids. V lost 2 bases to trimming and J lost 4 bases, with 6 bases between them. The CDR3 protein is CASSPWGYEQYF. CDR3 DNA sequence: TGTGCCAGCTCACCATGGGGGTACGAGCAGTACTTC.

This clonotype was counted ten times or more. The V call is TRBV29-1, the J call TRBJ1-1; D ambiguous. The CDR3 is 14 amino acids. The V gene's germline CDR1 is SQVTM and CDR2 ANQGSEA. Trimming removed 3 bases at V and 0 bases at J, with 11 bases between. CDR3 nucleotide sequence: TGCAGCGTTGAGGGCCGCCAGATGAACACTGAAGCTTTCTTT. This translates into CSVEGRQMNTEAFF.

This clonotype has a handful of counts. This sequence joins TRBV6-2 or TRBV6-3 and TRBJ2-7; a possible D gene is TRBD2 (6 bases). Germline CDR1 is MNHEY and CDR2 is SVGEGT. CDR3 size: 16 residues. V was shortened by 0 bases and J by 4 bases, with 16 bases between the two germline ends. This CDR3 is CASSYSGMGGGYEQYV. The CDR3 region has the DNA TGTGCCAGCAGTTACTCCGGAATGGGGGGTGGTTACGAGCAGTACGTC.

The V gene is TRBV29-1, the J gene TRBJ2-3; D remains ambiguous. CDR3 length: 14 residues. V was trimmed by 0 bases and J by 0 bases, leaving 7 bases between them. The germline V gene encodes CDR1 SQVTM and CDR2 ANQGSEA. CDR3 region: CSVEDPGSTDTQYF. CDR3 DNA sequence: TGCAGCGTTGAAGATCCTGGCAGCACAGATACGCAGTATTTT.

This clonotype occurred many times. The chain joins TRBV7-2 to TRBJ1-6; 7 nucleotides match TRBD1. V lost 8 bases and J lost 7; bases outside the gene matches: 5. In germline, CDR1 is SGHTA, CDR2 FQGNSA. The CDR3 length is 13 residues. CDR3: CASSQTGNSPLHF. The CDR3, as DNA: TGTGCCAGCTCACAGACAGGGAATTCACCCCTCCACTTT.

This clonotype was detected a few times. V gene TRBV7-6 combines with J gene TRBJ1-5; D unresolved. This CDR3 comprises 19 residues. V gave up 5 bases and J gave up 4 bases, with 27 bases separating them. Germline V gives CDR1 SGHVS, CDR2 FNYEAQ. The CDR3 coding sequence is TGTGCCAGCAGCCCGTTCCAGCCGAAGTCCTATTCGAGGAATCAGCCCCAGCATTTT. Amino acids: CASSPFQPKSYSRNQPQHF.

This clonotype was detected a few times. The rearrangement links TRBV7-9 to TRBJ2-7; 7 bases map to TRBD1. Germline CDR1 and CDR2: SEHNR and FQNEAQ (reference sequence). CDR3 length: 16 residues. J gave up 2 bases and V 4 bases, and 11 bases lay outside the gene matches. CDR3 amino acids: CASSSFRGHRAYEQYF. The CDR3, as DNA: TGTGCCAGCAGCTCCTTTAGGGGGCACCGCGCCTACGAGCAGTACTTC.

The V and J genes are TRBV28 and TRBJ2-5; D might be TRBD1 (5 bases). CDR1 is MDHEN, CDR2 SYDVKM, per germline. This CDR3 has 12 amino acids. V was trimmed by 8 bases and J by 1 base, leaving 8 bases between them. The CDR3 loop reads CASGDSQETQYF. The DNA of the CDR3 is TGTGCCAGCGGAGACAGCCAAGAGACCCAGTACTTC.

This clonotype was detected a few times. The chain has TRBV27 and TRBJ2-7; 8 bases match TRBD1. This CDR3 is built from 15 residues. From germline, CDR1 is MNHEY and CDR2 SMNVEV (reference sequence). J gave up 2 bases and V 2 bases, and 5 bases lay outside the gene matches. The CDR3 region has the DNA TGTGCCAGCAGTTTAGGGAGACAGGGGCCCTACGAGCAGTACTTC. Translating it yields CASSLGRQGPYEQYF.

The V gene is TRBV12-3 or TRBV12-4, the J gene TRBJ1-5; D unclear. Trimming stripped 3 bases from V and 7 bases from J, with 16 bases between. The CDR3 extends over 15 amino acids. CDR3: CASSFKEGTRQPQHF. The CDR3 DNA reads TGTGCCAGCAGTTTCAAGGAAGGAACCAGGCAGCCCCAGCATTTT.

The chain recombines TRBV6-6 with TRBJ2-7, with 9 nucleotides matching TRBD1. CDR1 and CDR2 (germline): MNHNY, SVGAGI (reference sequence). The CDR3 is 16 residues long. The ends lost 0 bases at V and 0 bases at J; junction bases unmatched: 3. The CDR3 DNA is TGTGCCAGCAGTTACTCCGGGACAGGGTCCTCCTACGAGCAGTACTTC. Translating gives CASSYSGTGSSYEQYF.

This sequence joins TRBV7-9 and TRBJ2-7, with TRBD1 matching over 11 bases. Germline lookup yields CDR1 SEHNR and CDR2 FQNEAQ (reference sequence). V was pared by 6 bases and J by 3 bases, with 4 bases of the junction left unmatched. The CDR3 totals 14 residues. In DNA form, the CDR3 reads TGTGCCAGCAGACAGGACAGGGGGCGCTACGAGCAGTACTTC. Encoded protein: CASRQDRGRYEQYF. Together with reference TRBV7-9 and TRBJ2-7, the CDR3 gives the full variable domain: DTGVSQNPRHKITKRGQNVTFRCDPISEHNRLYWYRQTLGQGPEFLTYFQNEAQLEKSRLLSDRFSAERPKGSFSTLEIQRTEQGDSAMYLCASRQDRGRYEQYFGPGTRLTVT.